These T cell receptor beta chains were read from a single sample in a study of T cells in Graves' hyperthyroidism and ophthalmopathy. TCRdb independently ran MiXCR on the multiplex PCR reads; one entry per CDR3 protein. The table records around 450,000 distinct CDR3 sequences, roughly 13% of them present only once. The sequencing sample was made of blood. The receptors here all came from a woman younger than 35 with Graves' hyperthyroidism. Each CDR3 is given with its conserved first and last residue. Fields, in order: D gene, V gene, J gene, clone size, CDR3 protein, CDR3 DNA. D genes are given only for firm matches. A row's size may be missing; if present it is once, few, many or a size class.

NA	TRBV30	TRBJ2-1	many	CAWRAASSYNEQFF	TGTGCCTGGCGAGCGGCCAGCTCCTACAATGAGCAGTTCTTC
NA	TRBV4-1	TRBJ1-4	few	CASSQDRDGATNEKLFF	TGCGCCAGCAGCCAAGATAGGGACGGTGCAACTAATGAAAAACTGTTTTTT
TRBD2	TRBV4-1	TRBJ2-1	few	CASSPADGGGNEQFF	TGCGCCAGCAGCCCTGCCGACGGCGGGGGAAATGAGCAGTTCTTC
NA	TRBV6-5	TRBJ2-7	many	CASSYPNLGGQTVSYEQYF	TGTGCCAGCAGTTACCCCAACCTCGGGGGACAGACCGTCTCCTACGAGCAGTACTTC
NA	TRBV20-1	TRBJ2-3	NA	CSANAWSYRDTQYF	TGCAGTGCTAACGCGTGGAGCTATCGTGATACGCAGTATTTT
TRBD2	TRBV11-1	TRBJ2-7	many	CASSSRLAALYEQYF	TGTGCCAGCAGCTCCAGACTAGCGGCACTCTACGAGCAGTACTTC
NA	TRBV10-1	TRBJ2-2	NA	CASSNLGYTGELFF	TGCGCCAGCAGCAACCTAGGATACACCGGGGAGCTGTTTTTT
NA	TRBV20-1	TRBJ2-3	many	CSAREGFTDTQYF	TGCAGTGCTAGAGAAGGCTTCACAGATACGCAGTATTTT
NA	TRBV5-1	TRBJ2-3	many	CASSLGRSDALRTDTQYF	TGCGCCAGCAGCTTGGGGCGTTCGGACGCTCTTCGGACAGATACGCAGTATTTT
NA	TRBV3-1	TRBJ1-5	many	CASSQEGRVQHF	TGTGCCAGCAGCCAAGAAGGCAGGGTCCAGCATTTT
TRBD2	TRBV9	TRBJ2-7	NA	CASSPHGGDYEQYF	TGTGCCAGCAGCCCTCACGGGGGGGACTACGAGCAGTACTTC
TRBD2	TRBV29-1	TRBJ2-1	many	CSASLAGGNEQFF	TGCAGCGCATCCCTAGCGGGAGGGAATGAGCAGTTCTTC
TRBD1	TRBV6-1	TRBJ2-7	NA	CASRINTGGIYKQYF	TGTGCCAGCAGAATAAATACAGGGGGCATCTACAAGCAGTACTTC
NA	TRBV7-9	TRBJ1-1	many	CASSNMAREAFF	TGTGCCAGCAGTAACATGGCTAGGGAAGCTTTCTTT
NA	TRBV5-1	TRBJ1-4	many	CASSLDGGIGEKLFF	TGCGCCAGCAGCTTGGATGGGGGCATCGGAGAAAAACTGTTTTTT
NA	TRBV19	TRBJ1-1	NA	CASSTIGTQNTEAFF	TGTGCCAGTAGTACCATTGGGACCCAGAACACTGAAGCTTTCTTT
NA	TRBV5-8	TRBJ1-1	NA	CASSLESFSTEAFF	TGTGCCAGCAGCTTGGAGAGCTTCTCCACTGAAGCTTTCTTT
TRBD2	TRBV20-1	TRBJ2-5	once	CSAYSGLAGGETQYF	TGCAGTGCCTACAGCGGACTAGCGGGAGGGGAGACCCAGTACTTC
NA	TRBV15	TRBJ1-5	many	CATSRDRGEGQPQHF	TGTGCCACCAGCAGAGATCGGGGTGAGGGACAGCCCCAGCATTTT
NA	TRBV11-2	TRBJ2-1	many	CASSSHRVGEQFF	TGTGCCAGCAGCTCACACAGGGTTGGTGAGCAGTTCTTC
TRBD1	TRBV5-1	TRBJ1-1	many	CASSASRDRGRAMNTEAFF	TGCGCCAGCAGCGCATCCCGGGACAGGGGGCGAGCTATGAACACTGAAGCTTTCTTT
TRBD1	TRBV10-3	TRBJ2-5	many	CAISGNRGGETQYF	TGTGCCATCAGTGGTAACAGGGGCGGGGAGACCCAGTACTTC
TRBD2	TRBV20-1	TRBJ2-1	NA	CSAQPLGGRIYNEQFF	TGCAGTGCCCAACCACTAGGCGGGAGGATCTACAATGAGCAGTTCTTC
TRBD1	TRBV5-5	TRBJ2-7	many	CASSSPGQGLRYF	TGTGCCAGCAGCTCGCCGGGACAGGGGTTAAGGTACTTC
TRBD1	TRBV19	TRBJ2-4	NA	CASSTQTGGAGKNIQYF	TGTGCCAGTAGTACCCAGACAGGGGGCGCTGGCAAAAACATTCAGTACTTC
NA	TRBV7-9	TRBJ2-6	NA	CASNPLQSGANVLTF	TGTGCCAGCAACCCCCTACAGTCTGGGGCCAACGTCCTGACTTTC
NA	TRBV12-3/TRBV12-4	TRBJ1-4	many	CASSMAAKNEKLFF	TGTGCCAGCAGTATGGCGGCGAAGAATGAAAAACTGTTTTTT
NA	TRBV27	TRBJ2-4	many	CASSPADGYRQGDRLNKNIQYF	TGTGCCAGCAGTCCCGCAGATGGGTACAGGCAAGGGGACCGTTTGAACAAAAACATTCAGTACTTC
NA	TRBV28	TRBJ1-1	many	CASSPGVNTEAFF	TGTGCCAGCAGTCCCGGGGTGAACACTGAAGCTTTCTTT
TRBD2	TRBV28	TRBJ2-3	NA	CASSQDIAGSLVDTQYF	TGTGCCAGCAGCCAAGACATAGCGGGAAGCCTGGTAGATACGCAGTATTTT
TRBD1	TRBV12-3/TRBV12-4	TRBJ1-1	many	CASQTYRGRRNTEAFF	TGTGCCAGCCAAACCTACAGGGGACGGAGAAACACTGAAGCTTTCTTT
NA	TRBV10-3	TRBJ2-1	many	CAISAGTDNEQFF	TGTGCCATCAGTGCGGGCACAGACAATGAGCAGTTCTTC
NA	TRBV7-2	TRBJ2-1	few	CASSPYSRGGFF	TGTGCCAGCAGCCCTTACTCCAGGGGGGGGTTCTTC
NA	TRBV29-1	TRBJ2-5	few	CSVDSPRGGETQYF	TGCAGCGTTGATTCCCCGAGGGGGGGAGAGACCCAGTACTTC
NA	TRBV29-1	TRBJ1-2	many	CSVAPSGADYGYTF	TGCAGCGTTGCTCCGTCAGGGGCCGACTATGGCTACACCTTC
NA	TRBV2	TRBJ1-6	many	CASSEGRRGRSPLHF	TGTGCCAGCAGTGAAGGTAGAAGGGGACGGTCACCCCTCCACTTT
TRBD2	TRBV11-2	TRBJ2-7	few	CASSLSGITSYEQYF	TGTGCCAGCAGCTTGAGCGGGATTACCTCCTACGAGCAGTACTTC
NA	TRBV5-1	TRBJ2-1	many	CASSFSGQGWYNEQFF	TGCGCCAGCAGCTTCTCAGGCCAGGGTTGGTACAATGAGCAGTTCTTC
NA	TRBV6-5	TRBJ2-5	many	CASSYSSSETQYF	TGTGCCAGCAGTTACTCTAGCTCGGAGACCCAGTACTTC
NA	TRBV28	TRBJ1-4	many	CASSFRAIVEKLFF	TGTGCCAGCAGTTTCAGGGCTATCGTTGAAAAACTGTTTTTT
NA	TRBV20-1	TRBJ2-7	many	CSARDRWAYEQYF	TGCAGTGCTAGAGATCGCTGGGCCTACGAGCAGTACTTC
NA	TRBV2	TRBJ2-1	NA	CASSIYLCSVRSIGEQFF	NA
NA	TRBV9	TRBJ1-5	NA	CASSVAGGNQPQHF	TGTGCCAGCAGCGTAGCGGGGGGCAATCAGCCCCAGCATTTT